This T cell receptor (beta chain) was identified in a study of cytomegalovirus exposure and HLA in healthy donors. Study-level background: Among the roughly 400 genotyped donors, over 70% were placed in the Caucasian-associated ancestry cluster.

From germline, CDR1 is SQVTM and CDR2 ANQGSEA. The V end was cut by 4 bases, the J end by 0 bases, with 10 bases between. This CDR3 is 13 amino acids long. Comment on this clone: Antigen: not known.

In the PCR, 60 Vbeta and 13 Jbeta primers were used. TCRdb's copy holds only in-frame clones and misses some; the assay was immunoSEQ multiplex PCR. The repertoire holds more than 150,000 clones, with roughly 84% as singletons. Study-wide results and caveats: Previously analyzed data showed that most TCR beta V segments were productive at a frequency of about 87% or about 30%.

Sequenced input: PBMCs. The V call is TRBV29-1, the J call TRBJ2-7; possible D gene TRBD2, 5 bases. The TCR sequence derives from a boy between 2 and 15 years old in good health and CMV-seronegative. This CDR3 reads CSVGWESSYEQYF. The CDR3 region has the DNA TGCAGCGTTGGCTGGGAGTCCTCCTACGAGCAGTACTTC.